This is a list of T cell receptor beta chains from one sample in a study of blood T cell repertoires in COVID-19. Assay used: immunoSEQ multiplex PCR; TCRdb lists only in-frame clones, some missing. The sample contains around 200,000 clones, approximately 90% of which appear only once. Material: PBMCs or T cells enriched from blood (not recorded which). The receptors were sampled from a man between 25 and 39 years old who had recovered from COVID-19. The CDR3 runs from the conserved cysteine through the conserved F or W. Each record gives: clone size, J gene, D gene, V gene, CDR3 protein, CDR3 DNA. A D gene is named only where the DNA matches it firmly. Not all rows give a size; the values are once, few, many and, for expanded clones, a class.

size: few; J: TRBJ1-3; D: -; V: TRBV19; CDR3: CASSIVGSRSGNTIYF; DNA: TGTGCCAGTAGTATAGTCGGGTCTCGCTCTGGAAACACCATATATTTT
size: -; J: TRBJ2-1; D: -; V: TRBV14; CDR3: CASSYGRERNEQFF; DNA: TGTGCCAGCAGCTACGGCAGGGAAAGGAATGAGCAGTTCTTC
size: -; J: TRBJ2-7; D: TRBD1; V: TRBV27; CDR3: CASSLQGASYEQYF; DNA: TGTGCCAGCAGTTTACAGGGGGCCTCCTACGAGCAGTACTTC
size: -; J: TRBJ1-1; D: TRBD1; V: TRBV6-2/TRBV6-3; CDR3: CASSDRVRNTEAFF; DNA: TGTGCCAGCAGTGACAGGGTCCGGAACACTGAAGCTTTCTTT
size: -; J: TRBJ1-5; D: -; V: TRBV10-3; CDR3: CAIRRDSNQPQHF; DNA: TGTGCCATCCGTCGCGATAGCAATCAGCCCCAGCATTTT
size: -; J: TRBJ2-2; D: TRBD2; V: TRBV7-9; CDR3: CASSPRLAGAAGELFF; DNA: TGTGCCAGCAGCCCGCGACTAGCGGGAGCTGCCGGGGAGCTGTTTTTT
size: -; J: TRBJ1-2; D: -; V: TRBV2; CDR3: CASSDESYGYTF; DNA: TGTGCCAGCAGTGACGAGAGCTATGGCTACACCTTC
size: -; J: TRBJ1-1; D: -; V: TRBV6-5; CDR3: CASSYSVGGGTEAFF; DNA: TGTGCCAGCAGTTACTCTGTCGGGGGTGGCACTGAAGCTTTCTTT
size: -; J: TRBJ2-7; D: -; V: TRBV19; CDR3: CASSIDWTQGISYEQYF; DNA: TGTGCCAGTAGTATAGATTGGACGCAGGGTATCTCCTACGAGCAGTACTTC
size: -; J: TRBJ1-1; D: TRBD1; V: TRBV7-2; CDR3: CASSPGQGARTEAFF; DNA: TGTGCCAGCAGCCCAGGACAGGGGGCCCGGACTGAAGCTTTCTTT
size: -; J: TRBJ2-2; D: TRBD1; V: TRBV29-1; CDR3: CSYRGATGELFF; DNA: TGCAGCTACAGGGGAGCCACCGGGGAGCTGTTTTTT
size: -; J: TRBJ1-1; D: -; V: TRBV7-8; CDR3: CASSGSRTDAFF; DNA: TGTGCCAGCAGCGGCTCCCGGACAGACGCTTTCTTT
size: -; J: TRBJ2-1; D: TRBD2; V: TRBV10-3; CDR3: CAARTSNEQFF; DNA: TGTGCCGCACGGACTAGCAATGAGCAGTTCTTC
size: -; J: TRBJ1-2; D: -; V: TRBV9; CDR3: CASSVGANNYGYTF; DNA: TGTGCCAGCAGCGTAGGGGCAAACAACTATGGCTACACCTTC
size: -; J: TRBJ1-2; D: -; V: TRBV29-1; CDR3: CSVEDPMVGGYTF; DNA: TGCAGCGTTGAAGATCCCATGGTCGGTGGCTACACCTTC
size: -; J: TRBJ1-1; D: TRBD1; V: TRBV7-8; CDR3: CASSLRGQGDMNTEAFF; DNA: TGTGCCAGCAGCTTACGTGGACAGGGAGACATGAACACTGAAGCTTTCTTT
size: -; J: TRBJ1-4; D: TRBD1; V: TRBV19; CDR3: CASSTRTGTYEKLFF; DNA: TGTGCCAGTAGTACCCGGACAGGGACTTATGAAAAACTGTTTTTT
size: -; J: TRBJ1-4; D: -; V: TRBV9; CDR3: CASSQRGGQTNEKLFF; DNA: TGTGCCAGCAGCCAGAGGGGAGGGCAGACTAATGAAAAACTGTTTTTT
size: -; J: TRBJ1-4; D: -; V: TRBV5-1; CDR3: CASSPHLQGVEKLFF; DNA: TGCGCCAGCAGCCCGCACCTGCAGGGCGTTGAAAAACTGTTTTTT
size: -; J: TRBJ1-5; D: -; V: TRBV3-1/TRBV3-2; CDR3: CASSQGRGLDMQPQHF; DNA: TGTGCCAGCAGCCAAGGGAGAGGGCTCGATATGCAGCCCCAGCATTTT
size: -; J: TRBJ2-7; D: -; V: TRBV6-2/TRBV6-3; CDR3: CASSYPRLGPEQYF; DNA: TGTGCCAGCAGTTACCCGAGACTAGGACCCGAGCAGTACTTC
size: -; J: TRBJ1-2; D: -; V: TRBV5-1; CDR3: CASSLGFGVAYGYTF; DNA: TGCGCCAGCAGCTTGGGTTTCGGTGTAGCCTATGGCTACACCTTC
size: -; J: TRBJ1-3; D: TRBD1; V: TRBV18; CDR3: CASSQYRGTTGNTIYF; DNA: TGTGCCAGCTCACAATACAGGGGAACTACTGGAAACACCATATATTTT
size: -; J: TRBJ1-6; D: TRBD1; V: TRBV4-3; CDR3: CASSLNRGNSPLHF; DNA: TGCGCCAGCAGCCTCAACAGGGGAAATTCACCCCTCCACTTT
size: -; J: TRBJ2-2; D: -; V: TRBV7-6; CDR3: CASSSPYRGTGELFF; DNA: TGTGCCAGCAGCTCTCCCTATAGAGGCACCGGGGAGCTGTTTTTT
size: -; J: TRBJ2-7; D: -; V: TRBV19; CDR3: CASSMNGGYEQYF; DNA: TGTGCCAGTAGTATGAACGGGGGTTACGAGCAGTACTTC
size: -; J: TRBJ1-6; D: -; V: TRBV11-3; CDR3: CASSLGQNNSPLHF; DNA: TGTGCCAGCAGCTTAGGCCAGAATAATTCACCCCTCCACTTT
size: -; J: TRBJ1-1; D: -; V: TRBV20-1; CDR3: CSAILNTEAFF; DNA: TGCAGTGCTATATTGAACACTGAAGCTTTCTTT
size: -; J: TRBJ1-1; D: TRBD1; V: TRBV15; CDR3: CATSRLGQGDTEAFF; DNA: TGTGCCACCAGCAGATTAGGGCAGGGGGACACTGAAGCTTTCTTT
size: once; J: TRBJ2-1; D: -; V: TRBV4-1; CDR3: CASSQAFFRSSYNEQFF; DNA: TGCGCCAGCAGCCAAGCGTTTTTTAGAAGCTCCTACAATGAGCAGTTCTTC
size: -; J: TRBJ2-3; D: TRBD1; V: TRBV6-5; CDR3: CASRTSNQGANTQYF; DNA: TGTGCCAGCAGAACATCAAATCAGGGGGCAAATACGCAGTATTTT
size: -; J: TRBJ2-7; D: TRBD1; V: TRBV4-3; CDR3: CASSQGQGRHEQYF; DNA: TGCGCCAGCAGCCAAGGACAGGGGAGGCACGAGCAGTACTTC
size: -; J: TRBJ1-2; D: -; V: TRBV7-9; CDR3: CASSLILPGGYTF; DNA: TGTGCCAGCAGCTTAATCTTACCAGGCGGCTACACCTTC
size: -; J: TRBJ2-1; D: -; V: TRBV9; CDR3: CASSFRDNSYNEQFF; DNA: TGTGCCAGCAGCTTTCGGGATAACTCCTACAATGAGCAGTTCTTC
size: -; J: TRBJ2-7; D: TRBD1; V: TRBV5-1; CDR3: CANRDRSYEQYF; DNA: TGCGCCAACCGGGACAGGTCCTACGAGCAGTACTTC
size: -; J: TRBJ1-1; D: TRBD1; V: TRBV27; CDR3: CASSSWTGANTEAFF; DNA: TGTGCCAGCAGTTCGTGGACAGGGGCGAACACTGAAGCTTTCTTT
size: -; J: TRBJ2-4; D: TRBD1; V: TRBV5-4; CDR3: CASSLGTWDRGRRNIQYF; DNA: TGTGCCAGCAGCTTGGGGACATGGGACAGGGGGCGACGAAACATTCAGTACTTC
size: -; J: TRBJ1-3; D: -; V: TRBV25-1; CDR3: CASSEFGIQGNTIYF; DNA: TGTGCCAGCAGTGAATTCGGAATACAGGGAAACACCATATATTTT
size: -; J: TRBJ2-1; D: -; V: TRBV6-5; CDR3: CASSYEGYSYNEQFF; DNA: TGTGCCAGCAGTTACGAGGGTTACTCCTACAATGAGCAGTTCTTC
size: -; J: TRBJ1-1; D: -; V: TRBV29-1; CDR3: CSVEDRRAEAFF; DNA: TGCAGCGTTGAAGATCGGAGGGCTGAAGCTTTCTTT
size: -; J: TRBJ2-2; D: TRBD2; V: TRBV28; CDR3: CASSELIRTSGNGLAGELFF; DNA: TGTGCCAGCAGTGAATTAATCCGGACTAGCGGGAACGGTCTAGCCGGGGAGCTGTTTTTT
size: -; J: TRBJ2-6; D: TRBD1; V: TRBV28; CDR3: CASSNPGTAYAGANVLTF; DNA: TGTGCCAGCAGCAATCCGGGGACAGCCTACGCTGGGGCCAACGTCCTGACTTTC
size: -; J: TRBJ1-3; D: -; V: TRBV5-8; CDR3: CASSLTGVGGNTIYF; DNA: TGTGCCAGCAGCTTGACCGGGGTTGGAGGAAACACCATATATTTT
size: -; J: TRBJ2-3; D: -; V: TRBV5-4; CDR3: CASSRDTDTQYF; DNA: TGTGCCAGCAGCCGGGACACGGATACGCAGTATTTT
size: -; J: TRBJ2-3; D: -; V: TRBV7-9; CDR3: CASSLTGDTQYF; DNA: TGTGCCAGCAGCTTAACCGGAGATACGCAGTATTTT
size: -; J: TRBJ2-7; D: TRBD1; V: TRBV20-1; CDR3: CSASAQISQGDEQYF; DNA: TGCAGTGCTAGTGCCCAAATTTCACAGGGGGACGAGCAGTACTTC
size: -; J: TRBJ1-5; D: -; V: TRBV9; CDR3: CASSGGQSNQPQHF; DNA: TGTGCCAGCAGCGGAGGACAGAGCAATCAGCCCCAGCATTTT
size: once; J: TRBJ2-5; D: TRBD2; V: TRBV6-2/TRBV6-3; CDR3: CASSYASWSGGAQYF; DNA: TGTGCCAGCAGTTACGCTTCGTGGAGCGGGGGGGCCCAGTACTTC
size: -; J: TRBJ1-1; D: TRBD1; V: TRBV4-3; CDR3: CASSQTGTGNAFF; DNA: TGCGCCAGCAGCCAGACCGGGACAGGGAACGCTTTCTTT
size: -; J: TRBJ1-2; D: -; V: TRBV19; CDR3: CASSIGGVEGYTF; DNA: TGTGCCAGTAGTATAGGAGGAGTTGAAGGCTACACCTTC
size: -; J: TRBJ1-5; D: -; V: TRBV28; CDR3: CASRRHKTGEGPSNQPQHF; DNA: TGTGCCAGCAGGCGACACAAGACGGGGGAGGGACCGAGCAATCAGCCCCAGCATTTT
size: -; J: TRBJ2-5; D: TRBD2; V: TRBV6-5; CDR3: CASSSGGEEGTQYF; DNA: TGTGCCAGCAGCTCCGGGGGGGAGGAGGGGACCCAGTACTTC
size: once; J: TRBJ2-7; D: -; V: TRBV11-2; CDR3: CASSWGDGPYEQYF; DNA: TGTGCCAGCAGCTGGGGGGACGGACCCTACGAGCAGTACTTC
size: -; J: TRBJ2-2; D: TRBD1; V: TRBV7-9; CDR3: CASSLGQPNTGELFF; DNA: TGTGCCAGCAGCCTGGGACAGCCGAACACCGGGGAGCTGTTTTTT